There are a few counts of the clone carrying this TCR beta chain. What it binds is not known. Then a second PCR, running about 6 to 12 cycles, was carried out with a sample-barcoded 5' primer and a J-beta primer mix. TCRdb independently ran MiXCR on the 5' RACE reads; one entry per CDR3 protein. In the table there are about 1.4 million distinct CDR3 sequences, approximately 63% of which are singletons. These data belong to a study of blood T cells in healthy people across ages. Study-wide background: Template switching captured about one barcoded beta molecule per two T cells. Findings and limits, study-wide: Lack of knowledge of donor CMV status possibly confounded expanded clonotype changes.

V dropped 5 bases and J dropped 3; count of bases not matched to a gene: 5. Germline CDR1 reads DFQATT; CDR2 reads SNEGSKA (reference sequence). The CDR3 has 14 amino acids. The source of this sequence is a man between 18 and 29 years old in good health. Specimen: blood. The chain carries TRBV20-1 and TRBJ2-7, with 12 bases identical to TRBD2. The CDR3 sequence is CSAGRLAGVYEQYF. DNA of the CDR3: TGCAGTGCTGGTAGACTAGCGGGGGTCTACGAGCAGTACTTC.